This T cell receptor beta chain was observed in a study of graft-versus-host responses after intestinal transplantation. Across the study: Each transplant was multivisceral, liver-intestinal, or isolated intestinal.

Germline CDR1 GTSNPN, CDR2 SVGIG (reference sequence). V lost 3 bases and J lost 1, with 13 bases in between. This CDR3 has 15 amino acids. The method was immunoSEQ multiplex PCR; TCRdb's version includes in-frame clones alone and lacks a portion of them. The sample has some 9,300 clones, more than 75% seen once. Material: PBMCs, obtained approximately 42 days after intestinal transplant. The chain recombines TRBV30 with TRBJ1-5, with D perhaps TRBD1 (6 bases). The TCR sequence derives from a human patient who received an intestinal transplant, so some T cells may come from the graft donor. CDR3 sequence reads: CAWSQGHGSNQPQHF. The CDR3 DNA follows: TGTGCCTGGAGCCAGGGACATGGGAGCAATCAGCCCCAGCATTTT.